The source of this T cell receptor (beta chain) is a study of T cell responses to AZD1222 COVID-19 vaccine. Produced via immunoSEQ multiplex PCR; TCRdb's table is partial and in-frame only. The sample holds 200,000 or so clones, roughly 93% seen once. A note on this clone: Antigen: not known.

Whole-study results and caveats: Repertoire collection took place solely once the T cell response had peaked.

With V trimmed by 3 bases and J by 4 bases, 8 bases remained unmatched. The germline V gene encodes CDR1 SGHRS and CDR2 YFSETQ. There are 16 residues in the CDR3. The sequencing here drew on peripheral blood, taken on day 0 of AZD1222 vaccination. The V gene is TRBV5-1, the J gene TRBJ1-1; 11 bases match TRBD1. The sequence derives from an adult in good health. This CDR3 is CASSWLSGTGGTEAFF. The CDR3 DNA is TGCGCCAGCAGCTGGTTATCCGGGACAGGGGGCACTGAAGCTTTCTTT.